This entry lists 26 T cell receptor beta chains sequenced from one sample in a study of vaccination effects on CD4 cells after COVID-19. Only in-frame clones appear in the TCRdb table, and some are missing; sequencing was by immunoSEQ multiplex PCR. In the table there are some 40,000 clones, around 73% of which are singletons. These receptors are not linked to any known antigen. At the end of more than 8 days of culture, CD4+ T cells were isolated. The vaccine given was either BNT162b2 or mRNA-1273, in two doses. Sequencing used CD4+ T cells from PBMCs cultured without peptide, obtained after COVID-19 vaccination. The receptors here all came from a human donor who received a COVID-19 vaccine.

The chain recombines TRBV4-1 with TRBJ2-7; TRBD1 might be the D (6 bases). Trimming took off 3 bases at V and 3 bases at J, with 15 bases between the two ends. Germline values: CDR1 MGHRA, CDR2 YSYEKL. The CDR3 spans 15 residues. Written as DNA, the CDR3 is TGCGCCAGCAGCCATTGGGGGATACAGGGCTACGAGCAGTACTTC. This codes for CASSHWGIQGYEQYF.

The chain employs TRBV7-9 and TRBJ2-1; the match to TRBD1 covers 8 bases. The CDR3 runs 14 residues. The V and J ends lost 2 bases and 6 bases, in that order; junction bases with no gene match: 3. Germline CDR1 SEHNR, CDR2 FQNEAQ (reference sequence). The CDR3 sequence: CASSLQGASNEQFF. The CDR3 DNA is TGTGCCAGCAGCTTACAGGGGGCGAGCAATGAGCAGTTCTTC.

The chain carries TRBV5-1 and TRBJ2-7; D possibly corresponds to TRBD1 (5 bases). This CDR3 region has 16 residues. Germline loops: CDR1 SGHRS, CDR2 YFSETQ. V dropped 4 bases and J dropped 0 bases, with 17 bases sitting between them. The CDR3 nucleotides are TGCGCCAGCAGCCCCAGAACCAGGGAAGGCTCCTACGAGCAGTACTTC. Translated, it gives CASSPRTREGSYEQYF.

CDR3 in amino acids: CASILGQGIRGYTF. The CDR3 DNA reads as TGTGCCAGCATATTGGGACAGGGAATCCGGGGCTACACCTTC. The chain combines TRBV2 with TRBJ1-2, with 9 nucleotides matching TRBD1. The CDR3 sequence is 14 residues long. V gave up 7 bases and J gave up 8 bases; unmatched junction bases: 11. Germline V gene lookup returns CDR1 SNHLY and CDR2 FYNNEI.

The chain joins TRBV5-1 to TRBJ1-1; no reliable D call. Looked up from germline, CDR1 is SGHRS and CDR2 is YFSETQ. The ends were cut back, 4 bases at V and 1 base at J, with 11 bases in the middle. The CDR3 is made up of 14 amino acids. The CDR3 region is CASSLNPPNTEAFF. The CDR3 DNA reads TGCGCCAGCAGCCTGAACCCTCCGAACACTGAAGCTTTCTTT.

The chain uses TRBV19 and TRBJ1-1; TRBD1 aligns across 10 bases. After removal of 4 bases from V and 2 bases from J, the junction contained 13 bases not matched to a gene. Germline V gene sequence: CDR1 LNHDA, CDR2 SQIVND (reference sequence). The CDR3 totals 18 residues. The CDR3 sequence: CASSRAGTGVPGNTEAFF. For the CDR3, the DNA is TGTGCCAGTAGTAGAGCCGGGACAGGGGTTCCGGGAAACACTGAAGCTTTCTTT.

The rearrangement uses TRBV27 and TRBJ2-7, with D uncertain. CDR1 and CDR2 (germline): MNHEY, SMNVEV (reference sequence). V was pared by 0 bases and J by 5 bases, with 14 bases between. The CDR3 consists of 15 residues. CDR3 loop: CASSLSLPGSHEQYF. CDR3 coding DNA: TGTGCCAGCAGTTTATCCCTTCCGGGTAGCCACGAGCAGTACTTC.

This chain joins TRBV11-2 and TRBJ2-1, with 10 bases matching TRBD2. CDR3 length: 15 amino acids. Germline CDR1 and CDR2: SGHAT and FQNNGV. Unmatched junction bases numbered 4, after V lost 1 base and J lost 7 bases. CDR3 protein: CASSLGLAGVNEQFF. The CDR3 nucleotides read TGTGCCAGCAGCTTAGGCCTAGCGGGAGTGAATGAGCAGTTCTTC.

This rearrangement joins TRBV6-4 to TRBJ1-4, with no clear D. Trimming took 7 bases from V and 4 from J, leaving 25 bases between them. Per the germline V gene, CDR1 is MRHNA and CDR2 is SNTAGT. The length of the CDR3 is 18 residues. Written as DNA, the CDR3 is TGTGCCAGCATTTTTATGGGTGAGCAAACCGAAAGTAATGAAAAACTGTTTTTT. Protein sequence: CASIFMGEQTESNEKLFF.

This clone was observed a handful of times. This chain uses TRBV4-1 with TRBJ2-1, with a possible D match to TRBD1 (6 bases). This CDR3 has 13 residues. Trimming took 0 bases from V and 10 from J, leaving 10 bases between them. CDR1 is MGHRA and CDR2 is YSYEKL in the germline V gene. The CDR3 sequence is CASSQETGFEQFF. The CDR3, as DNA: TGCGCCAGCAGCCAAGAGACAGGTTTCGAGCAGTTCTTC.

This sequence joins TRBV10-2 and TRBJ2-1; no clear D. This CDR3 is 12 amino acids long. V was trimmed by 5 bases and J by 6 bases, leaving 8 bases between them. CDR1 WSHSY and CDR2 SAAADI come from the germline V gene. The DNA of the CDR3 is TGCGCCAGCAGTAATACTCTCAATGAGCAGTTCTTC. Its protein is CASSNTLNEQFF.

This chain links TRBV6-1 with TRBJ1-6; D is uncertain. V lost 0 bases, J lost 6 bases, and 9 bases lay in between. The germline V gene has CDR1 MNHNS and CDR2 SASEGT. The CDR3 has 15 amino acids. CDR3 region: CASSEALQSNSPLHF. In nucleotides, the CDR3 is TGTGCCAGCAGTGAAGCACTACAGAGTAATTCACCCCTCCACTTT.

The J gene is TRBJ1-5, the V gene TRBV28; TRBD1 might be the D (6 bases). V was trimmed by 2 bases and J by 3 bases, leaving 11 bases between them. Germline V gene lookup returns CDR1 MDHEN and CDR2 SYDVKM. The CDR3 consists of 15 residues. CDR3 loop: CASSLLTGNNQPQHF. In DNA, the CDR3 is TGTGCCAGCAGTTTACTCACAGGGAACAATCAGCCCCAGCATTTT.

The gene calls are TRBV4-1 and TRBJ2-7, with 8 bases identical to TRBD1. The CDR3 totals 17 residues. Losses at the gene ends were 2 bases for V and 3 bases for J; bases not matched to a gene: 12. Germline CDR1 reads MGHRA; CDR2 reads YSYEKL. CDR3 sequence: CASSQTPDRERYYEQYF. CDR3 DNA sequence: TGCGCCAGCAGCCAAACCCCGGACAGGGAAAGGTACTACGAGCAGTACTTC.

This rearrangement joins TRBV6-1 to TRBJ2-5, with D perhaps TRBD1 (5 bases). Germline CDR1 reads MNHNS; CDR2 reads SASEGT. V was pared by 2 bases and J by 6 bases, with 7 bases between. The CDR3 covers 12 residues. Written as DNA, the CDR3 is TGTGCCAGCAGTGAACAGGGAAAGACCCAGTACTTC. Translating gives CASSEQGKTQYF.

The rearrangement joins TRBV6-2 or TRBV6-3 to TRBJ2-3, with 8 bases identical to TRBD2. Losses at the gene ends were 2 bases for V and 2 bases for J; bases not matched to a gene: 3. The germline gives CDR1 MNHEY, CDR2 SVGEGT. The CDR3 spans 15 residues. Here the CDR3 reads CASSYGSGTTDTQYF. The CDR3 nucleotides read TGTGCCAGCAGTTACGGTAGCGGGACCACAGATACGCAGTATTTT.

The chain recombines TRBV6-5 with TRBJ1-6; D perhaps matches TRBD1 (6 bases). This CDR3 comprises 14 residues. The germline gives CDR1 MNHEY, CDR2 SVGAGI. Trimming left V 2 bases short and J 5 bases short, with 7 bases between. CDR3 coding DNA: TGTGCCAGCAGTTACCGACAGGATAATTCACCCCTCCACTTT. Amino acids: CASSYRQDNSPLHF.

The rearrangement links TRBV19 to TRBJ1-1, with D uncertain. Germline V gives CDR1 LNHDA, CDR2 SQIVND (reference sequence). This CDR3 is 13 amino acids long. V dropped 5 bases and J dropped 2 bases, with 9 bases sitting between them. CDR3 DNA sequence: TGTGCCAGTAGTCTTCAGAGAAACACTGAAGCTTTCTTT. It is translated as CASSLQRNTEAFF.

This chain connects TRBV6-1 to TRBJ2-7; 8 nucleotides line up with TRBD1. The V gene end was trimmed by 2 bases and the J gene end by 4 bases; junction bases not matched to a gene: 10. This CDR3 has 16 residues. CDR1 and CDR2 (germline): MNHNS, SASEGT. The DNA for the CDR3 is TGTGCCAGCAGTGAACCCGACAGGGGCCTTGGGTACGAGCAGTACTTC. Translating it yields CASSEPDRGLGYEQYF.

V and J are TRBV6-5 and TRBJ1-2, with 7 bases aligning to TRBD1. The CDR3 length is 13 residues. J was trimmed by 4 bases and V by 6 bases; bases with no gene match: 5. CDR1 and CDR2 (germline): MNHEY, SVGAGI. CDR3 sequence reads: CASSVTGTYGYTF. The CDR3 DNA sequence: TGTGCCAGCAGCGTGACAGGGACCTATGGCTACACCTTC.

The chain couples TRBV20-1 to TRBJ1-4; D remains unclear. CDR1 DFQATT and CDR2 SNEGSKA come from the germline V gene (reference sequence). V lost 6 bases, J lost 0 bases, and 11 bases lay in between. The CDR3 totals 14 residues. The CDR3 nucleotides are TGCAGTGCCAGTGAACACGCAACTAATGAAAAACTGTTTTTT. It translates to CSASEHATNEKLFF.

This clone was counted a single time. The chain carries TRBV2 and TRBJ2-5, with D possibly TRBD2 on 5 matching bases. V was pared by 3 bases and J by 0 bases, with 8 bases between. The CDR3 covers 14 residues. Per the germline V gene, CDR1 is SNHLY and CDR2 is FYNNEI. CDR3 nucleotide sequence: TGTGCCAGCAGTGATCTGGACTACCAAGAGACCCAGTACTTC. This sequence encodes CASSDLDYQETQYF.

The chain carries TRBV18 and TRBJ1-3, with TRBD1 identical over 7 bases. J gave up 0 bases and V 4 bases, and 9 bases lay outside the gene matches. The CDR3 extends over 17 amino acids. In germline, CDR1 is KGHSH, CDR2 LQKENI. The CDR3 nucleotides read TGTGCCAGCTCACAGACCATGGGGGACAGCTCTGGAAACACCATATATTTT. Translating gives CASSQTMGDSSGNTIYF.

This clone counts as medium-sized. The chain is built from TRBV29-1 and TRBJ2-2; 7 bases match TRBD1. This CDR3 is 14 amino acids long. The V segment lost 7 bases and the J segment 3 bases; nucleotides outside the gene matches: 8. Germline values: CDR1 SQVTM, CDR2 ANQGSEA. The CDR3 is CSGRQGSDTGELFF. In DNA, the CDR3 is TGCAGCGGAAGACAGGGATCGGACACCGGGGAGCTGTTTTTT.

The CDR3: CASSNGRYNEQFF. CDR3 coding DNA: TGTGCCAGCAGCAATGGACGTTACAATGAGCAGTTCTTC. The rearrangement uses TRBV7-2 and TRBJ2-1; no firm D call. Germline assignment: CDR1 SGHTA and CDR2 FQGNSA. Between the trimmed V and J ends, which lost 5 bases and 4 bases, there was a span of 9 bases. This CDR3 comprises 13 residues.

This chain's CDR3 is CAIESGYGYTF. The CDR3 coding sequence is TGTGCCATCGAAAGTGGGTATGGCTACACCTTC. The chain is built from TRBV6-6 and TRBJ1-2, with D unclear. The CDR3 has 11 residues. Trimming removed 10 bases at V and 5 bases at J, with 11 bases between. Germline V gene lookup returns CDR1 MNHNY and CDR2 SVGAGI (reference sequence).